The clone carrying this T cell receptor (beta chain) came up once. The PCR was carried out with 60 Vbeta primers and 13 Jbeta primers. Repertoires were generated with immunoSEQ multiplex PCR, while TCRdb's copy carries only in-frame clones and drops some. The data hold around 200,000 clones, with 60% to 85% observed a single time. From germline, CDR1 is MNHNY and CDR2 SVGAGI (reference sequence). Deletions cut 3 bases from V and 3 bases from J, with 14 bases between. The CDR3 covers 15 residues. These data originate in a study of cytomegalovirus exposure and HLA in healthy donors. The sample taken for sequencing was PBMCs. This receptor was identified in a young woman in good health and CMV-seronegative. The V call is TRBV6-6, the J call TRBJ1-1; D may be TRBD1 (5 bases). The CDR3 DNA reads TGTGCCAGCAGTTATGGCAGGGATCGGGACACTGAAGCTTTCTTT. Amino acid sequence: CASSYGRDRDTEAFF.